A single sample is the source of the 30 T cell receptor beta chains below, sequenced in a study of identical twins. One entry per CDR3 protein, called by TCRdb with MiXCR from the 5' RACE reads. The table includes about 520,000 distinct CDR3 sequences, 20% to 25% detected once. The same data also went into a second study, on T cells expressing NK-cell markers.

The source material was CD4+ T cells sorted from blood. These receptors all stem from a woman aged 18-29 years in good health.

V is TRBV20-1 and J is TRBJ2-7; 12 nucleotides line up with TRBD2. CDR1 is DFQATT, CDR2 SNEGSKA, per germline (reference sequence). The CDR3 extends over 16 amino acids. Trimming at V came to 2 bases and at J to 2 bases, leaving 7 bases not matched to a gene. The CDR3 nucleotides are TGCAGTGCTAGAATAAATCTAGCGGGAGGGGCCTACGAGCAGTACTTC. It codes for CSARINLAGGAYEQYF.

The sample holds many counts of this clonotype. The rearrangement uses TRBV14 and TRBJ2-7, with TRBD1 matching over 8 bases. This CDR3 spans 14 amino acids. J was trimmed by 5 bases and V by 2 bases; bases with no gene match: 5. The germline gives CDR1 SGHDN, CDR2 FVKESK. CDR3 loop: CASSQRQGKDEQYF. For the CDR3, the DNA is TGTGCCAGCAGCCAACGACAGGGGAAGGACGAGCAGTACTTC.

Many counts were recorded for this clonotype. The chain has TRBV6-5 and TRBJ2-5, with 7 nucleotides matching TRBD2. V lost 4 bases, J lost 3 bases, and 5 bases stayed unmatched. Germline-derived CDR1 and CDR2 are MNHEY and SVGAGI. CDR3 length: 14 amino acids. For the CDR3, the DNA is TGTGCCAGCAGTTCCCCCGGGACTAAAGAGACCCAGTACTTC. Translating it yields CASSSPGTKETQYF.

CDR3 nucleotide sequence: TGTGCCAGCTCCCCTTCATTGGCAGGGAGACGCGAGCAGTACTTC. Its translation is CASSPSLAGRREQYF. V usage is TRBV18 and J usage is TRBJ2-7; the D gene could be TRBD1 or TRBD2 (5 bases each). Germline CDR1 is KGHSH and CDR2 is LQKENI. Trimming shortened V by 6 bases and J by 6 bases, and 21 bases separated the two germline ends. This CDR3 contains 15 residues.

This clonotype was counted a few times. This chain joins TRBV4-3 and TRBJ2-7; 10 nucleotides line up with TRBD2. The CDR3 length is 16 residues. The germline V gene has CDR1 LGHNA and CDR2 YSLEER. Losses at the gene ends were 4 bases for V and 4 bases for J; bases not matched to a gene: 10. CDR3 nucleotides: TGCGCCAGCAGCCCCTCGTATAGCGGGAGGTTTTACGAGCAGTACTTC. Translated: CASSPSYSGRFYEQYF.

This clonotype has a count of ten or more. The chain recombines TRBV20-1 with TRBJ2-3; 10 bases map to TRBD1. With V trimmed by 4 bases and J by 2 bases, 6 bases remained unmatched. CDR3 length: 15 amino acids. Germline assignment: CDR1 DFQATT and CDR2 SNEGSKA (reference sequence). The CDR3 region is CSANLDRGNTDTQYF. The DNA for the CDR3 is TGCAGTGCTAATCTGGACAGGGGGAACACAGATACGCAGTATTTT.

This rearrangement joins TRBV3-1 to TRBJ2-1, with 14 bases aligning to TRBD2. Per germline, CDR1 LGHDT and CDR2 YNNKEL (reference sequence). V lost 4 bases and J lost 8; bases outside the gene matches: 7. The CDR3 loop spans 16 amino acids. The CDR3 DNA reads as TGTGCCAGCAGCCCCCGACTAGCGGGAGGGTTCGATGAGCAGTTCTTC. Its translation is CASSPRLAGGFDEQFF.

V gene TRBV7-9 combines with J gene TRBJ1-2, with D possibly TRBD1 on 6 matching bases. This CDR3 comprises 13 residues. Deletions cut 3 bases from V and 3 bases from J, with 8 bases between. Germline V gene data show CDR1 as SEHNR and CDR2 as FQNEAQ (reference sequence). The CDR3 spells CASSFNRDYGYTF. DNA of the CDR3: TGTGCCAGCAGCTTCAACAGGGACTATGGCTACACCTTC.

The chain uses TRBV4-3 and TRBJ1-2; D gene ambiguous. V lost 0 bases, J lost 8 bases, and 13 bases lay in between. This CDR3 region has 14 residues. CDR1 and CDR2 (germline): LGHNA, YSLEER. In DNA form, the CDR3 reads TGCGCCAGCAGCCAAGAAAATCGGGGAAGGGGCTACACCTTC. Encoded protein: CASSQENRGRGYTF.

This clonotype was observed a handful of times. CDR3 in amino acids: CASSPGLSPSTDTQYF. The CDR3 DNA sequence: TGTGCCAGCAGTCCAGGACTAAGCCCAAGCACAGATACGCAGTATTTT. The gene calls are TRBV12-3 or TRBV12-4 and TRBJ2-3; tentative D call: TRBD2 (6 bases). The CDR3 runs to 16 residues. Trimming stripped 5 bases from V and 0 bases from J, with 15 bases between.

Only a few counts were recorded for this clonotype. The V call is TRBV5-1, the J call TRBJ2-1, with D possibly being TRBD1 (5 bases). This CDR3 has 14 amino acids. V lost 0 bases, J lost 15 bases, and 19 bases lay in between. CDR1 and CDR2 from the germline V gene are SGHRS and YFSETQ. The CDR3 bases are TGCGCCAGCAGCTTGGGGGCCGGTACAGGTTATTGGTTCTTC. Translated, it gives CASSLGAGTGYWFF.

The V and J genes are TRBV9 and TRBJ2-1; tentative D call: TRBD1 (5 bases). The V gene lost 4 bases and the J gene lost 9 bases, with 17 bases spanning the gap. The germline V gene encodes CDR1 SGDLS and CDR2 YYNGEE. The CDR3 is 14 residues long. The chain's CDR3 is CASSTRQGSVEQFF. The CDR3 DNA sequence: TGTGCCAGCAGCACGAGGCAGGGATCTGTTGAGCAGTTCTTC. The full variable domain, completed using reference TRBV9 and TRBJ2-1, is DSGVTQTPKHLITATGQRVTLRCSPRSGDLSVYWYQQSLDQGLQFLIQYYNGEERAKGNILERFSAQQFPDLHSELNLSSLELGDSALYFCASSTRQGSVEQFFGPGTRLTVL.

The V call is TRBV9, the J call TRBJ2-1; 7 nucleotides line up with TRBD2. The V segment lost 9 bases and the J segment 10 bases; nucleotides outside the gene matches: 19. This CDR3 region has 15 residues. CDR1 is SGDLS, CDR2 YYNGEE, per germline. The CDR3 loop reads CATSKRGAQISEQFF. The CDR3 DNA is TGTGCCACATCTAAGCGGGGCGCCCAGATAAGCGAGCAGTTCTTC.

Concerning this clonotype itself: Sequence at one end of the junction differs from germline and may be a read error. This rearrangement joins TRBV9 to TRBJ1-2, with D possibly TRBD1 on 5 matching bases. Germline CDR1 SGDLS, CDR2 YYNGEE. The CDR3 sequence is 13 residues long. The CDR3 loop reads CASSRDGSSKDSF. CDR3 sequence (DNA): TGTGCCAGCAGCCGAGACGGCTCATCGAAAGACAGCTTC. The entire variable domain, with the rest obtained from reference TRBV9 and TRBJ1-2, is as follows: DSGVTQTPKHLITATGQRVTLRCSPRSGDLSVYWYQQSLDQGLQFLIQYYNGEERAKGNILERFSAQQFPDLHSELNLSSLELGDSALYFCASSRDGSSKDSFGSGTRLTVV.

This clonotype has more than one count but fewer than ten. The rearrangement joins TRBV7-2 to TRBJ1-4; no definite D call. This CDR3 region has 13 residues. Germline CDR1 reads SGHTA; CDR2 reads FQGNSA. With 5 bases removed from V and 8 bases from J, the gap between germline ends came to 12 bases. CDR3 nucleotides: TGTGCCAGCAGCCAGAGGTCGGGAGAAAAACTGTTTTTT. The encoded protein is CASSQRSGEKLFF.

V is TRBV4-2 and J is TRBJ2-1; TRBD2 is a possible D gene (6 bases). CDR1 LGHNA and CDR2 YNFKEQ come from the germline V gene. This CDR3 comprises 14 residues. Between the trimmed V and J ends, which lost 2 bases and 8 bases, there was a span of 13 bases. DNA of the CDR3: TGTGCCAGCAGCCAACAGCGGGCAGGGTATGAGCAGTTCTTC. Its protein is CASSQQRAGYEQFF.

The chain's CDR3 is CATSEGDSRRETQYF. CDR3 DNA sequence: TGTGCCACCAGTGAAGGGGACAGCCGAAGGGAGACCCAGTACTTC. This rearrangement joins TRBV24-1 to TRBJ2-5; the match to TRBD1 covers 7 bases. Germline lookup yields CDR1 KGHDR and CDR2 SFDVKD. The CDR3 runs to 15 residues. V shed 4 bases and J 5 bases; nucleotides not matched to a gene: 9.

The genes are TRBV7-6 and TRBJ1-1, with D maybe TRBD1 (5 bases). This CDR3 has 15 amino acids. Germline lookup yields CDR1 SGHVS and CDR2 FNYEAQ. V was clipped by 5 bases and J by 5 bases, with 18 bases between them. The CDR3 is CASSPLNAGRTEAFF. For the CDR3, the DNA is TGTGCCAGCAGCCCGCTGAACGCAGGGAGGACTGAAGCTTTCTTT.

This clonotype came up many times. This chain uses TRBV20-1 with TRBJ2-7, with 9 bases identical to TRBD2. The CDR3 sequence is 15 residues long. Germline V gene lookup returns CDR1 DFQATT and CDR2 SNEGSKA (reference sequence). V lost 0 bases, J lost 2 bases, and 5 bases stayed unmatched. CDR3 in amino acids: CSARDAQRGAYEQYF. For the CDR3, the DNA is TGCAGTGCTAGAGATGCACAGCGGGGGGCCTACGAGCAGTACTTC.

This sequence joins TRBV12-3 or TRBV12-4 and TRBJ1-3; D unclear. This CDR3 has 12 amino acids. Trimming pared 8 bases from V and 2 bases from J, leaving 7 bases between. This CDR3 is CASGKTGNTIYF. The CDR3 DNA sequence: TGTGCCAGCGGAAAGACTGGAAACACCATATATTTT.

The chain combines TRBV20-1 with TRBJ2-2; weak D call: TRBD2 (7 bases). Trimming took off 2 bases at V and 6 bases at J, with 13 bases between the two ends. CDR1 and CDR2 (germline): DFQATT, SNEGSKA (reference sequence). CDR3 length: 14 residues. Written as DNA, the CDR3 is TGCAGTGCTAGACCGGGGGGCCGTCCCGGGGAGCTGTTTTTT. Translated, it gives CSARPGGRPGELFF.

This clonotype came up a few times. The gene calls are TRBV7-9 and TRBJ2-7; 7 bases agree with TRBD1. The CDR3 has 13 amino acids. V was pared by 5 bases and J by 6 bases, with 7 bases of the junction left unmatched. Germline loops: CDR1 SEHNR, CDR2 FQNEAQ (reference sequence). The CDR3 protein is CASSLTGESEQYF. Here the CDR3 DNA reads TGTGCCAGCAGCCTAACAGGGGAGAGCGAGCAGTACTTC.

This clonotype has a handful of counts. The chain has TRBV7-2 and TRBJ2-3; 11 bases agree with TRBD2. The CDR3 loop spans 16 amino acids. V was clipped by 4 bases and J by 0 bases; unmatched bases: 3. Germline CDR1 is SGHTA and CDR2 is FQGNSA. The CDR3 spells CASSSSGRPSTDTQYF. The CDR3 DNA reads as TGTGCCAGCAGCTCTAGCGGGAGGCCTAGCACAGATACGCAGTATTTT.

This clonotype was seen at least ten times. The CDR3 loop reads CASKGHPNTEAFF. CDR3 sequence (DNA): TGTGCCAGTAAGGGACACCCGAACACTGAAGCTTTCTTT. The chain has TRBV6-6 and TRBJ1-1; a possible D gene is TRBD1 (6 bases). Per germline, CDR1 MNHNY and CDR2 SVGAGI (reference sequence). The V and J ends lost 9 bases and 1 base respectively, with 12 bases between them. CDR3 length: 13 residues.

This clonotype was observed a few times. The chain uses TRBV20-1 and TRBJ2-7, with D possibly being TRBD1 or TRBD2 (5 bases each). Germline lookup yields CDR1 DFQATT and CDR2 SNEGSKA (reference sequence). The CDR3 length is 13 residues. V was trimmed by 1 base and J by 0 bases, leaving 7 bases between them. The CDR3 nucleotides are TGCAGTGCTAGAGCGGGGACCTCCTACGAGCAGTACTTC. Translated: CSARAGTSYEQYF.

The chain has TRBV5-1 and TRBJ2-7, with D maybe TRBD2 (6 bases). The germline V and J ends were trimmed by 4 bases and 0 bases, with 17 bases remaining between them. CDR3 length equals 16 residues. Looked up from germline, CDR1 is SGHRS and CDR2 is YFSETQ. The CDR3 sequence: CASSPEAGRRSYEQYF. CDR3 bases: TGCGCCAGCAGCCCCGAGGCAGGGAGGCGCTCCTACGAGCAGTACTTC. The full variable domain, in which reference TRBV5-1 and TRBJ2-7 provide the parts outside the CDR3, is KAGVTQTPRYLIKTRGQQVTLSCSPISGHRSVSWYQQTPGQGLQFLFEYFSETQRNKGNFPGRFSGRQFSNSRSEMNVSTLELGDSALYLCASSPEAGRRSYEQYFGPGTRLTVT.

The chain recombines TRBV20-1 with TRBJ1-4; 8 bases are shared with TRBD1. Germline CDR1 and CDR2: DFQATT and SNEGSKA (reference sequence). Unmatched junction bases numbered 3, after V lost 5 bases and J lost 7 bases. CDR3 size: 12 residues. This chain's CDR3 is CSADRGPEKLFF. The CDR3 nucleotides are TGCAGTGCTGACAGGGGACCTGAAAAACTGTTTTTT.

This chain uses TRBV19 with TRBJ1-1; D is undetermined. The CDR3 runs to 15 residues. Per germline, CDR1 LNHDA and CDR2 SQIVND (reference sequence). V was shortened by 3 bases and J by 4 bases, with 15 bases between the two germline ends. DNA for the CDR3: TGTGCCAGTAGTATCGGTGGCTCGGTGGTCACTGAAGCTTTCTTT. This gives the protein CASSIGGSVVTEAFF.

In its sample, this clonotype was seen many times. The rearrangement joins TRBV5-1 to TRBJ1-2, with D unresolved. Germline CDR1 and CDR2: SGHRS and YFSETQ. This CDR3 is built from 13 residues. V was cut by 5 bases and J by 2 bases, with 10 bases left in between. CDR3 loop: CASRQDWNYGYTF. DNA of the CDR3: TGCGCCAGCAGGCAGGACTGGAACTATGGCTACACCTTC.

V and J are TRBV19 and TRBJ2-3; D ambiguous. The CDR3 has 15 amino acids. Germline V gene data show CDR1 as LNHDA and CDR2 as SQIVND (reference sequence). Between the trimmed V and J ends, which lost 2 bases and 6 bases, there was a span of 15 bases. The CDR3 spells CASSIWSLNPDTQYF. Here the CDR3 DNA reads TGTGCCAGTAGTATATGGTCCCTCAACCCGGATACGCAGTATTTT. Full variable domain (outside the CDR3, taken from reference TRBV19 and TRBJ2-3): DGGITQSPKYLFRKEGQNVTLSCEQNLNHDAMYWYRQDPGQGLRLIYYSQIVNDFQKGDIAEGYSVSREKKESFPLTVTSAQKNPTAFYLCASSIWSLNPDTQYFGPGTRLTVL.